The T cell receptor (beta chain) under discussion was sequenced for a study of cytomegalovirus exposure and HLA in healthy donors. CDR1 and CDR2 from the germline V gene are SGHNT and YYREEE (reference sequence). The CDR3 is 15 amino acids. V lost 4 bases to trimming and J lost 6 bases; unmatched junction nucleotides: 7. Note on this clone: Its matching antigen is unknown.

The study, taken as a whole, reports: A link between a missense DCLRE1C variant and TCR beta V- and J-gene trimming emerged from a later analysis. Relative to the roughly 700-donor mean, N-insertions were reportedly fewer in an Asian-associated ancestry cluster in a later analysis.

60 Vbeta and 13 Jbeta primers were used in PCR. Libraries were prepared by immunoSEQ multiplex PCR; TCRdb keeps only in-frame clonotypes and omits some of them. Found here are about 130,000 clones, around 85% of them singletons; the top ten hold around 1.7%. The clonotype originates from a boy younger than 18 in good health and CMV-seronegative. V is TRBV5-4 and J is TRBJ2-1, with 10 bases aligning to TRBD2. The sequencing sample was made of PBMCs. This CDR3 is CASSLAGVDGNEQFF. For the CDR3, the DNA is TGTGCCAGCAGCCTAGCGGGAGTAGATGGCAATGAGCAGTTCTTC.